This entry is about one T cell receptor (beta chain). The antigen is unknown. There are 17 residues in the CDR3. Germline V gives CDR1 SGHVS, CDR2 FQNEAQ. Trimming took 1 base from V and 0 from J; bases not matched to a gene: 5. Profiling relied on immunoSEQ multiplex PCR, and the TCRdb table lists in-frame clones only, not all of them. This sample has some 36,000 clones; roughly 72% occur once, and the top ten carry approximately 7%. The data belong to a study of early stage breast cancer tumors. Whole-study context: Of roughly 17 invasive breast tumors, more than ten were hormone receptor-positive, HER2-negative. Each sample averaged roughly 9.6-fold read coverage.

General study points: Most shared enriched TCRB sequences were commonly generated ones. Compared with adjacent normal breast tissue, tumors showed 2 to 2.5-fold greater T cell density and higher clonality.

The receptor's source is a person between 55 and 69 years old with breast cancer. The V gene is TRBV7-8, the J gene TRBJ1-5; 8 bases map to TRBD1. Specimen: blood. CDR3 sequence (DNA): TGTGCCAGCAGCTTAGAGGCAGGGGGCTTTAGCAATCAGCCCCAGCATTTT. It specifies CASSLEAGGFSNQPQHF. The full variable domain, its missing parts supplied by reference TRBV7-8 and TRBJ1-5, is GAGVSQSPRYKVAKRGQDVALRCDPISGHVSLFWYQQALGQGPEFLTYFQNEAQLDKSGLPSDRFFAERPEGSVSTLKIQRTQQEDSAVYLCASSLEAGGFSNQPQHFGDGTRLSIL.